This T cell receptor (beta chain) was identified in a study of CD8 T cells in Susac syndrome. The TEMRA cells underwent FACS enrichment, while the CD8+ and CD4+ T cells underwent negative isolation. RNA totalling about 0.5 to 1 ug underwent reverse transcription with random hexamers. Multiplex immunoSEQ PCR targeted 54 Vbeta and 13 Jbeta TCR beta segments. TCRdb re-derived calls from the immunoSEQ multiplex PCR reads in MiXCR, one entry per CDR3 protein. In the table there are approximately 120,000 distinct CDR3 sequences, about 93% of which are singletons. The CDR3 runs to 13 residues. V lost 3 bases and J lost 5; bases outside the gene matches: 5. Germline CDR1 and CDR2: DFQATT and SNEGSKA (reference sequence).

J is TRBJ1-1 and V is TRBV20-1; 8 nucleotides line up with TRBD1. This clonotype originated in a human donor in good health. The sequencing input was CD4+ T cells from PBMCs. This CDR3 reads CSARTGVTTEAFF. The CDR3 nucleotides read TGCAGTGCTAGGACAGGGGTGACGACTGAAGCTTTCTTT.